Listed below are T cell receptor beta chains from one sample, sequenced in a study of T-cell memory formation after mild COVID-19. MiXCR was run by TCRdb on the 5' RACE reads, yielding one entry per CDR3 protein. The sample carries approximately 350,000 distinct CDR3 sequences, 28% recorded once. The material sequenced was PBMCs or a T cell subset sorted from them (not recorded which). The receptors come from an adult woman who had mild COVID-19 (a few samples of this study predate the infection). Cell type and time point are not known. CDR3s include the opening cysteine and the closing phenylalanine or tryptophan. A D gene is named only where the DNA matches it firmly. Clone sizes are given selectively: once, few, many, or a class where the clone is expanded.

cdr3_aa	cdr3_nt	j_call	v_call	clone_size	d_call
CASSYVGGRRYSPLHF	TGTGCCAGCAGTTACGTCGGGGGCCGGCGGTATTCACCCCTCCACTTT	TRBJ1-6	TRBV6-5	NA	NA
CAWSALLAGEQFF	TGTGCCTGGAGTGCCCTTCTCGCGGGTGAGCAGTTCTTC	TRBJ2-1	TRBV30	NA	NA
CASSPRAGASTDTQYF	TGTGCCAGCAGCCCCAGGGCCGGAGCTAGCACAGATACGCAGTATTTT	TRBJ2-3	TRBV7-3	NA	NA
CASSPDRARTGELFF	TGTGCCAGCAGCCCCGACAGGGCCCGCACCGGGGAGCTGTTTTTT	TRBJ2-2	TRBV5-6	many	TRBD1
CASSRNRGPEAFF	TGTGCCAGCAGTCGAAACAGGGGACCTGAAGCTTTCTTT	TRBJ1-1	TRBV6-2/TRBV6-3	NA	TRBD1
CASSQGLAVTGELFF	TGCGCCAGCAGCCAGGGACTAGCGGTCACCGGGGAGCTGTTTTTT	TRBJ2-2	TRBV4-3	few	TRBD2
CSARDPDSGRMSDTQYF	TGCAGTGCTAGAGATCCGGACAGCGGGAGGATGTCAGATACGCAGTATTTT	TRBJ2-3	TRBV20-1	many	TRBD2
CASSFGGSQETQYF	TGTGCCAGCAGTTTTGGGGGGAGCCAAGAGACCCAGTACTTC	TRBJ2-5	TRBV12-3/TRBV12-4	NA	NA
CTSDLTKGYTF	TGCACCTCCGATCTTACTAAGGGCTACACCTTC	TRBJ1-2	TRBV20-1	few	NA
CASRSSQGAWGNEQFF	TGTGCCAGCAGGTCTTCACAGGGGGCGTGGGGCAATGAGCAGTTCTTC	TRBJ2-1	TRBV7-6	few	TRBD1
CSARQVIAGAPKLTGELFF	TGCAGTGCTCGACAGGTGATAGCGGGGGCCCCTAAGCTCACCGGGGAGCTGTTTTTT	TRBJ2-2	TRBV20-1	NA	TRBD2
CASSLATGGEAFF	TGTGCCAGCAGCTTAGCGACAGGGGGTGAAGCTTTCTTT	TRBJ1-1	TRBV7-2	NA	TRBD1
CASSLSQTTDEQYF	TGCGCCAGCAGCTTGTCCCAAACGACAGACGAGCAGTACTTC	TRBJ2-7	TRBV4-1	few	NA
CASSQPSGTSGHNEQFF	TGTGCCAGCAGCCAGCCGAGCGGGACTAGCGGTCACAATGAGCAGTTCTTC	TRBJ2-1	TRBV4-2	NA	TRBD2
CASSSGSWGGTQETQYF	TGCGCCAGCAGCAGCGGGTCGTGGGGTGGGACCCAAGAGACCCAGTACTTC	TRBJ2-5	TRBV5-1	NA	NA
CASSLAQGGTDTQYF	TGCGCCAGCAGCTTGGCTCAGGGCGGGACAGATACGCAGTATTTT	TRBJ2-3	TRBV5-1	NA	NA
CASSLGQGMDEQYF	TGCGCCAGCAGCTTAGGACAGGGAATGGACGAGCAGTACTTC	TRBJ2-7	TRBV5-1	few	TRBD1
CASSAPGQGSSEQYF	TGTGCCAGCAGTGCTCCGGGACAGGGGTCAAGCGAGCAGTACTTC	TRBJ2-7	TRBV28	few	TRBD1
CASSRKGVNEQLF	TGTGCCAGCAGCCGAAAAGGTGTAAATGAGCAGTTATTC	TRBJ2-1	TRBV14	NA	NA
CASSESTGQAGYGYTF	TGTGCCAGCAGTGAATCGACCGGACAGGCTGGCTATGGCTACACCTTC	TRBJ1-2	TRBV25-1	NA	TRBD1
CASSLSGGSEQYF	TGTGCCAGCAGTTTATCGGGCGGTAGCGAGCAGTACTTC	TRBJ2-7	TRBV27	NA	NA
CASSERRTYGYTF	TGCGCCAGCAGTGAGAGAAGGACCTATGGCTACACCTTC	TRBJ1-2	TRBV10-1	NA	NA
CSATAGPQNQPQHF	TGCAGTGCCACGGCGGGGCCCCAGAATCAGCCCCAGCATTTT	TRBJ1-5	TRBV20-1	many	NA
CASSLDGVGALGAFF	TGTGCCAGCAGCTTAGATGGGGTTGGGGCTCTAGGTGCTTTCTTT	TRBJ1-1	TRBV7-2	NA	NA
CASSLGGISNQPQHF	TGCGCCAGCAGCTTGGGGGGGATAAGCAATCAGCCCCAGCATTTT	TRBJ1-5	TRBV5-1	NA	NA
CASSLRAGVRETQYF	TGTGCCAGCAGCCTTCGAGCGGGAGTGCGGGAGACCCAGTACTTC	TRBJ2-5	TRBV3-1	few	TRBD2
CSARGTSGRQSSYEQYF	TGCAGTGCTAGGGGGACTAGCGGGAGGCAGAGCTCCTACGAGCAGTACTTC	TRBJ2-7	TRBV20-1	few	TRBD2
CSAKGGLGLRTSYEQYF	TGCAGTGCTAAAGGGGGCCTGGGCCTGCGAACCTCCTACGAGCAGTACTTC	TRBJ2-7	TRBV20-1	NA	TRBD1
CSAMDRVGNTIYF	TGCAGTGCTATGGACAGGGTAGGAAACACCATATATTTT	TRBJ1-3	TRBV20-1	NA	TRBD1
CASSLVGSSYEQYF	TGCGCCAGCAGCTTGGTGGGGAGCTCCTACGAGCAGTACTTC	TRBJ2-7	TRBV7-9	many	NA
CSAPRRNNEQFF	TGCAGTGCGCCCAGAAGGAACAATGAGCAGTTCTTC	TRBJ2-1	TRBV20-1	few	NA
CASSQFRADQETQYF	TGTGCCAGCAGCCAATTCAGAGCGGACCAAGAGACCCAGTACTTC	TRBJ2-5	TRBV14	NA	NA
CASSPGQVWGYTF	TGTGCCAGCAGTCCAGGACAGGTTTGGGGCTACACCTTC	TRBJ1-2	TRBV12-3/TRBV12-4	NA	TRBD1
CSVGGFGETQYF	TGCAGCGTTGGAGGGTTCGGGGAGACCCAGTACTTC	TRBJ2-5	TRBV29-1	few	NA
CASSLYSDSSYNEQFF	TGTGCCAGCAGCTTATATTCAGATAGCTCCTACAATGAGCAGTTCTTC	TRBJ2-1	TRBV7-8	NA	NA
CASSPIKGRTNTEAFF	TGTGCCAGCAGCCCTATCAAGGGACGCACGAACACTGAAGCTTTCTTT	TRBJ1-1	TRBV12-3/TRBV12-4	NA	NA
CASSVGSGRTDTQYF	TGTGCCAGCAGCGTAGGTAGCGGGAGAACAGATACGCAGTATTTT	TRBJ2-3	TRBV9	NA	TRBD2